The source of this T cell receptor beta chain is a study of T-cell memory formation after mild COVID-19. Study as a whole: Clustering of TCRs was largely donor specific.

Concerning this clonotype itself: At one end the junction does not follow the germline gene, possibly because of a read error.

TCRdb re-called the 5' RACE reads with MiXCR, one entry per CDR3 protein. The sample holds 300,000 to 350,000 distinct CDR3 sequences; 10% to 15% are singletons and the top ten take about 22%. The receptor comes from a man younger than 35 who had mild COVID-19 (a few samples of this study predate the infection). Cell type and time point are not known. Material for sequencing was PBMCs or a T cell subset sorted from them (not recorded which).

CDR3 sequence reads: CASSFDGGPHKEQFF. The CDR3 coding sequence is TGTGCCAGCAGTTTTGACGGGGGCCCCCACAAGGAGCAGTTCTTC. The rearrangement links TRBV28 to TRBJ2-1; D may match TRBD1 or TRBD2 (6 bases each). The CDR3 contains 15 residues. Looked up from germline, CDR1 is MDHEN and CDR2 is SYDVKM.